This is a list of T cell receptor beta chains from one sample in a study of graft-versus-host responses after intestinal transplantation. Some clones are missing from TCRdb's copy, which holds only in-frame ones; the method was immunoSEQ multiplex PCR. The sample lists 85,000 to 90,000 clones, 90% occurring once. These receptors' antigens are unknown. The starting material was unstimulated CD4+ T cells sorted from spleen or lymph node cells, obtained before intestinal transplant. The receptors shown here come from a human donor who received an intestinal transplant. CDR3s include the opening cysteine and the closing phenylalanine or tryptophan. The D gene is left open where the match is weak. Clone size appears in some rows only: once, few, many, or a class for an expanded clone.

size: NA
V: TRBV19
D: NA
J: TRBJ1-2
CDR3: CASSPNRGSYGYTF
DNA: TGTGCCAGTAGTCCCAACCGGGGGTCCTATGGCTACACCTTC

size: NA
V: TRBV9
D: NA
J: TRBJ2-7
CDR3: CASSVRTDPFEQYF
DNA: TGTGCCAGCAGCGTTCGCACAGATCCTTTCGAGCAGTACTTC

size: NA
V: TRBV5-6
D: NA
J: TRBJ1-1
CDR3: CASSLVSGLAFF
DNA: TGTGCCAGCAGCTTGGTAAGCGGGTTAGCTTTCTTT

size: few
V: TRBV6-5
D: TRBD2
J: TRBJ2-7
CDR3: CASRGLGLASYEQYF
DNA: TGTGCCAGCAGGGGTTTGGGACTAGCCTCCTACGAGCAGTACTTC

size: NA
V: TRBV10-3
D: NA
J: TRBJ2-1
CDR3: CAILDPSREQFF
DNA: TGTGCCATCCTCGATCCCTCTCGGGAGCAGTTCTTC

size: once
V: TRBV19
D: TRBD1
J: TRBJ1-2
CDR3: CASSIDRGRDGYTF
DNA: TGTGCCAGTAGTATCGACAGGGGGCGGGATGGCTACACCTTC

size: NA
V: TRBV4-1
D: TRBD2
J: TRBJ2-1
CDR3: CASGPLAAPRGEQFF
DNA: TGCGCCAGCGGACCCCTAGCGGCCCCTCGGGGAGAGCAGTTCTTC

size: NA
V: TRBV18
D: TRBD2
J: TRBJ2-2
CDR3: CASHRGGTGELFF
DNA: TGTGCCAGCCATCGGGGGGGCACCGGGGAGCTGTTTTTT

size: NA
V: TRBV2
D: TRBD1
J: TRBJ1-2
CDR3: CASPGTGDYYGYTF
DNA: TGTGCCAGCCCCGGGACAGGGGATTATTATGGCTACACCTTC

size: NA
V: TRBV5-4
D: TRBD1
J: TRBJ2-7
CDR3: CASSFQDRVRYEQYF
DNA: TGTGCCAGCAGCTTTCAGGACAGGGTTAGGTACGAGCAGTACTTC

size: once
V: TRBV11-1
D: NA
J: TRBJ2-7
CDR3: CASSSGYEQYF
DNA: TGTGCCAGCAGCTCGGGCTACGAGCAGTACTTC

size: NA
V: TRBV11-2
D: NA
J: TRBJ2-7
CDR3: CASSPNSLGYPGEQYF
DNA: TGTGCCAGCAGCCCCAATTCTTTAGGCTACCCGGGAGAGCAGTACTTC

size: NA
V: TRBV2
D: NA
J: TRBJ2-5
CDR3: CASSRGQETQYF
DNA: TGTGCCAGCAGCCGGGGCCAAGAGACCCAGTACTTC

size: NA
V: TRBV7-9
D: TRBD1
J: TRBJ1-4
CDR3: CASSFPPGTGRESNEKLFF
DNA: TGTGCCAGCAGCTTCCCCCCCGGGACAGGGAGGGAAAGCAATGAAAAACTGTTTTTT

size: NA
V: TRBV5-4
D: TRBD1
J: TRBJ1-1
CDR3: CASSFGQGMNTEAFF
DNA: TGTGCCAGCAGCTTTGGACAGGGGATGAACACTGAAGCTTTCTTT

size: NA
V: TRBV7-9
D: TRBD1
J: TRBJ1-1
CDR3: CASSLRVGGAGGTEAFF
DNA: TGTGCCAGCAGCCTCCGCGTCGGAGGGGCAGGGGGCACTGAAGCTTTCTTT

size: NA
V: TRBV6-1
D: TRBD1
J: TRBJ2-2
CDR3: CASNPGTANTGELFF
DNA: TGTGCCAGCAACCCCGGGACAGCGAACACCGGGGAGCTGTTTTTT

size: NA
V: TRBV5-4
D: NA
J: TRBJ2-3
CDR3: CASSQGGDTQYF
DNA: TGTGCCAGCAGCCAGGGGGGAGATACGCAGTATTTT

size: NA
V: TRBV6-1
D: TRBD2
J: TRBJ2-7
CDR3: CASSATSGGPSSYEQYF
DNA: TGTGCCAGCAGTGCAACTAGCGGGGGTCCCAGCTCCTACGAGCAGTACTTC

size: once
V: TRBV5-1
D: NA
J: TRBJ1-5
CDR3: CASSLGGGSNQPQHF
DNA: TGCGCCAGCAGCTTGGGGGGGGGCAGCAATCAGCCCCAGCATTTT